This T cell receptor (beta chain) was documented in a study of T cell changes during pregnancy in multiple sclerosis. Clones were sequenced by immunoSEQ multiplex PCR, and TCRdb holds only the in-frame ones, with some missing. The table lists about 73,000 clones, 90% of them singletons. Germline-derived CDR1 and CDR2 are MNHNY and SVGAGI (reference sequence). The CDR3 contains 16 residues. Trimming shortened V by 6 bases and J by 0 bases, and 18 bases separated the two germline ends. The sequences come from peripheral blood, collected after pregnancy. The TCR comes from a female donor in good health, enrolled as a control in a pregnancy study. The genes are TRBV6-6 and TRBJ2-7; D possibly corresponds to TRBD1 (6 bases). The CDR3 protein is CASSPQDRLASYEQYF. For the CDR3, the DNA is TGTGCCAGCAGCCCGCAGGACAGACTCGCCTCCTACGAGCAGTACTTC.